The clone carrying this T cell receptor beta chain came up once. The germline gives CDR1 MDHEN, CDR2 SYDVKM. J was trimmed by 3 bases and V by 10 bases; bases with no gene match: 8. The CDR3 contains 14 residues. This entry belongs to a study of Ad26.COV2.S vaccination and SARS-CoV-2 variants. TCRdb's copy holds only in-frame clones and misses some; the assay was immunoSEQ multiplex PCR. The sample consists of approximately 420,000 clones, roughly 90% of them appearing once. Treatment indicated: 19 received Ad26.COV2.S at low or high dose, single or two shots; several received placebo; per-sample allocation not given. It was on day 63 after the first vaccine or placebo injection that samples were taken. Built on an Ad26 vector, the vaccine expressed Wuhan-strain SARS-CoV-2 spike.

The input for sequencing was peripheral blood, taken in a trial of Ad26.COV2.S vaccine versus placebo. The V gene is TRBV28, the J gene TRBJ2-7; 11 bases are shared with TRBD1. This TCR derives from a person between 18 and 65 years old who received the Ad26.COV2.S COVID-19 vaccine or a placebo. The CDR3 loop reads CAIKPGTGGYEQYF. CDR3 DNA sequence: TGTGCCATAAAACCCGGGACAGGGGGCTACGAGCAGTACTTC.